The 28 T cell receptor beta chains presented below share a single source sample, sequenced in a study of blood T cell repertoires in COVID-19. Assay used: immunoSEQ multiplex PCR; TCRdb lists only in-frame clones, some missing. Of 350,000 to 450,000 clones listed, nearly 90% are singletons. The specimen was PBMCs or T cells enriched from blood (not recorded which). These receptors were taken from a woman aged 18-30 years who had been exposed to COVID-19.

V and J are TRBV18 and TRBJ2-3, with 7 bases identical to TRBD1. The CDR3 extends over 14 amino acids. Germline V lookup: CDR1 KGHSH, CDR2 LQKENI. Unmatched junction bases numbered 3, after V lost 2 bases and J lost 4 bases. As DNA, the CDR3 is TGTGCCAGCTCACCAAGGACAGGCCCAGATACGCAGTATTTT. Translation: CASSPRTGPDTQYF.

CDR3 nucleotide sequence: TGTGCCAGCAGCGCACTAGCGGGGGTAACCGGGGAGCTGTTTTTT. It yields the protein CASSALAGVTGELFF. The chain carries TRBV7-2 and TRBJ2-2, with 11 bases fitting TRBD2. The V gene's germline CDR1 is SGHTA and CDR2 FQGNSA. V lost 5 bases, J lost 5 bases, and 4 bases stayed unmatched. The CDR3 consists of 15 residues.

The CDR3 DNA follows: TGTGCCAGCTCACTGGCAGGGGCTAGTGTTAGCAATCAGCCCCAGCATTTT. Protein sequence: CASSLAGASVSNQPQHF. J is TRBJ1-5 and V is TRBV18; tentative D call: TRBD1 (6 bases). The CDR3 has 17 amino acids. With 4 bases removed from V and 0 bases from J, the gap between germline ends came to 16 bases. Looked up from germline, CDR1 is KGHSH and CDR2 is LQKENI.

This clone has just a few counts. This sequence joins TRBV20-1 and TRBJ1-2, with D hard to call. Germline CDR1 and CDR2: DFQATT and SNEGSKA (reference sequence). The V end was cut by 8 bases, the J end by 2 bases, with 9 bases between. The CDR3 loop spans 11 amino acids. This CDR3 is CSLTENYGYTF. The CDR3 DNA follows: TGCAGTCTAACAGAGAACTATGGCTACACCTTC.

The V gene is TRBV13, the J gene TRBJ1-6; tentative D call: TRBD1 (6 bases). V dropped 4 bases and J dropped 6 bases, with 10 bases sitting between them. The CDR3 length is 14 residues. Germline CDR1 reads PRHDT; CDR2 reads FYEKMQ (reference sequence). CDR3 nucleotides: TGTGCCAGCAGCTCAGGGACACTTAATTCACCCCTCCACTTT. Encoded protein: CASSSGTLNSPLHF.

The DNA for the CDR3 is TGTGCCAGCAGTGAACCGACAGGCCAACCGGCCATTCAGTACTTC. This translates into CASSEPTGQPAIQYF. The chain recombines TRBV6-1 with TRBJ2-4; possibly TRBD1 for D (6 bases). V was clipped by 2 bases and J by 9 bases, with 17 bases between them. The CDR3 runs 15 residues. Germline CDR1 and CDR2: MNHNS and SASEGT.

The chain is built from TRBV10-3 and TRBJ2-3, with TRBD1 identical over 8 bases. Trimming cost V 1 base and J 0 bases; bases outside gene matches: 12. This CDR3 is 19 amino acids long. Germline lookup yields CDR1 ENHRY and CDR2 SYGVKD. CDR3 in DNA: TGTGCCATCAGTGAGTATAAGCCCACAGGGGGTACGAGCACAGATACGCAGTATTTT. Translated, it gives CAISEYKPTGGTSTDTQYF.

The rearrangement links TRBV6-4 to TRBJ1-5; no reliable D call. Trimming shortened V by 4 bases and J by 3 bases, and 10 bases separated the two germline ends. Per germline, CDR1 MRHNA and CDR2 SNTAGT. The CDR3 consists of 14 residues. CDR3 nucleotides: TGTGCCAGCAGTGCGTCTCGGGACAATCAGCCCCAGCATTTT. This encodes CASSASRDNQPQHF.

V gene TRBV28 combines with J gene TRBJ2-5, with TRBD1 identical over 8 bases. The length of the CDR3 is 16 residues. Trimming at V came to 5 bases and at J to 5 bases, leaving 13 bases not matched to a gene. From germline, CDR1 is MDHEN and CDR2 SYDVKM. CDR3 DNA sequence: TGTGCCAGCAGTACGGCAGGCGGACAGGGTATGGAGACCCAGTACTTC. The encoded protein is CASSTAGGQGMETQYF.

The gene calls are TRBV7-9 and TRBJ2-3; a possible D gene is TRBD2 (7 bases). There are 16 residues in the CDR3. V lost 5 bases to trimming and J lost 3 bases, with 18 bases between them. Germline loops: CDR1 SEHNR, CDR2 FQNEAQ (reference sequence). The CDR3 region has the DNA TGTGCCAGCAGCCCAGAGGGGGGGAGAAGGACAGATACGCAGTATTTT. It is translated as CASSPEGGRRTDTQYF.

The V gene is TRBV6-5, the J gene TRBJ1-2; possibly TRBD1 for D (5 bases). Trimming took off 2 bases at V and 4 bases at J, with 8 bases between the two ends. The germline V gene has CDR1 MNHEY and CDR2 SVGAGI. CDR3 length: 13 residues. This CDR3 reads CASSYQGGYGYTF. CDR3 nucleotides: TGTGCCAGCAGTTACCAGGGAGGCTATGGCTACACCTTC.

This clone was recorded a few times. CDR3 coding DNA: TGTGCCAGCAGCCGACTAGCGGGTGGAGAGGATGAGCAGTTCTTC. Translation: CASSRLAGGEDEQFF. The gene calls are TRBV3-1 (or the pseudogene TRBV3-2) and TRBJ2-1; 10 bases line up with TRBD2. The CDR3 is 15 amino acids. Trimming took 4 bases from V and 8 from J; bases not matched to a gene: 8. Germline loops: CDR1 LGHDT, CDR2 YNNKEL (reference sequence).

The chain combines TRBV27 with TRBJ2-1; possible D gene TRBD2, 6 bases. This CDR3 has 15 residues. Trimming pared 6 bases from V and 4 bases from J, leaving 16 bases between. Germline V CDR1 and CDR2: MNHEY, SMNVEV (reference sequence). The CDR3 coding sequence is TGTGCCAGCAGCCCCCTCGGGAGTACTTACAATGAGCAGTTCTTC. It specifies CASSPLGSTYNEQFF.

The rearrangement links TRBV7-9 to TRBJ2-3; D not certain. There are 14 residues in the CDR3. Trimming pared 5 bases from V and 3 bases from J, leaving 12 bases between. Germline CDR1 SEHNR, CDR2 FQNEAQ (reference sequence). The CDR3 spells CASSLQSITDTQYF. In DNA, the CDR3 is TGTGCCAGCAGCCTACAGTCTATAACAGATACGCAGTATTTT.

V usage is TRBV6-5 and J usage is TRBJ2-7; D possibly corresponds to TRBD2 (7 bases). The germline V gene encodes CDR1 MNHEY and CDR2 SVGAGI. The CDR3 runs 15 residues. V lost 0 bases to trimming and J lost 5 bases, with 14 bases between them. The DNA of the CDR3 is TGTGCCAGCAGTTACTCTGGCAGGGGAGGGCACGAGCAGTACTTC. It codes for CASSYSGRGGHEQYF.

The chain has TRBV19 and TRBJ1-6; a weak D match, TRBD1 (6 bases). The germline V gene encodes CDR1 LNHDA and CDR2 SQIVND (reference sequence). Trimming removed 6 bases at V and 7 bases at J, with 10 bases between. This CDR3 comprises 13 residues. The CDR3 nucleotides are TGTGCCAGTAGCCAGGGGTGGAATTCACCCCTCCACTTT. Protein product: CASSQGWNSPLHF.

The chain recombines TRBV5-1 with TRBJ2-1; 8 bases are a match to TRBD1. The V gene's germline CDR1 is SGHRS and CDR2 YFSETQ. The CDR3 contains 13 residues. J was trimmed by 9 bases and V by 5 bases; bases with no gene match: 7. CDR3 residues: CASSPTGVGEQFF. CDR3 sequence (DNA): TGCGCCAGCAGTCCGACAGGGGTCGGTGAGCAGTTCTTC.

This sequence joins TRBV7-2 and TRBJ1-4; tentatively, D is TRBD1 (5 bases). Germline assignment: CDR1 SGHTA and CDR2 FQGNSA. This CDR3 is 17 amino acids long. V gave up 5 bases and J gave up 8 bases, with 24 bases separating them. CDR3 coding DNA: TGTGCCAGCAGCGATAGGACAAGGGGTCCCGATGGGGAAAAACTGTTTTTT. Translating it yields CASSDRTRGPDGEKLFF.

V usage is TRBV29-1 and J usage is TRBJ1-4; 9 nucleotides match TRBD1. Trimming at V came to 7 bases and at J to 8 bases, leaving 11 bases not matched to a gene. CDR1 and CDR2 from the germline V gene are SQVTM and ANQGSEA. CDR3 length: 14 amino acids. CDR3 DNA: TGCAGCGCCGCCCCACAGGGGGCTCGGGAAAAACTGTTTTTT. This codes for CSAAPQGAREKLFF.

The gene calls are TRBV14 and TRBJ1-5; TRBD1 might be the D (5 bases). Trimming took 1 base from V and 9 from J, leaving 7 bases between them. The germline gives CDR1 SGHDN, CDR2 FVKESK. The CDR3 is made up of 12 amino acids. CDR3 sequence reads: CASSQGGRPQHF. The CDR3 region has the DNA TGTGCCAGCAGCCAAGGGGGCCGGCCCCAGCATTTT.

The chain combines TRBV6-1 with TRBJ1-5; D is unclear. From germline, CDR1 is MNHNS and CDR2 SASEGT. Trimming left V 5 bases short and J 3 bases short, with 8 bases between. This CDR3 is 13 amino acids long. The CDR3 here is CASSLGDNQPQHF. The CDR3 nucleotides read TGTGCCAGCAGTCTGGGAGACAATCAGCCCCAGCATTTT.

The gene calls are TRBV5-1 and TRBJ2-3; possibly TRBD1 for D (6 bases). V lost 2 bases and J lost 0, with 16 bases in between. Germline lookup yields CDR1 SGHRS and CDR2 YFSETQ. The CDR3 covers 17 residues. Here the CDR3 DNA reads TGCGCCAGCAGCTTCGGGGACACCTCTAAGAGCACAGATACGCAGTATTTT. As protein: CASSFGDTSKSTDTQYF.

The V call is TRBV28, the J call TRBJ2-7, with D uncertain. Between the trimmed V and J ends, which lost 5 bases and 0 bases, there was a span of 11 bases. The CDR3 loop spans 14 amino acids. Per the germline V gene, CDR1 is MDHEN and CDR2 is SYDVKM. CDR3 region: CASSPRSSSYEQYF. In DNA, the CDR3 is TGTGCCAGCAGTCCTCGATCGAGCTCCTACGAGCAGTACTTC.

V usage is TRBV2 and J usage is TRBJ2-5; 7 bases are shared with TRBD2. This CDR3 contains 17 residues. V lost 8 bases, J lost 5 bases, and 20 bases stayed unmatched. CDR1 SNHLY and CDR2 FYNNEI come from the germline V gene. CDR3: CASGVGRGGSLRETQYF. DNA for the CDR3: TGTGCCAGCGGAGTTGGTAGGGGCGGGAGTCTCCGGGAGACCCAGTACTTC. Variable domain in full (rest from reference TRBV2 and TRBJ2-5): EPEVTQTPSHQVTQMGQEVILRCVPISNHLYFYWYRQILGQKVEFLVSFYNNEISEKSEIFDDQFSVERPDGSNFTLKIRSTKLEDSAMYFCASGVGRGGSLRETQYFGPGTRLLVL.

The chain couples TRBV27 to TRBJ2-1; 8 bases fit TRBD2. Germline CDR1 MNHEY, CDR2 SMNVEV (reference sequence). The junction had 2 bases not matched to a gene; V was cut back by 3 bases and J by 4 bases. The CDR3 extends over 14 amino acids. The CDR3 coding sequence is TGTGCCAGCAGTTTTGGCGGGGGGTACAATGAGCAGTTCTTC. Protein product: CASSFGGGYNEQFF.

V and J are TRBV19 and TRBJ2-3, with a weak D call TRBD2 (5 bases). The CDR3 loop spans 14 amino acids. V shed 7 bases and J shed 1 base, with 12 bases lying between them. Germline V gene sequence: CDR1 LNHDA, CDR2 SQIVND (reference sequence). The chain's CDR3 is CASTESSGTDTQYF. CDR3 nucleotides: TGTGCCAGTACGGAGAGTAGCGGCACAGATACGCAGTATTTT.

The rearrangement joins TRBV7-9 to TRBJ2-7; no definite D call. The CDR3 spans 13 residues. The ends were cut back, 6 bases at V and 0 bases at J, with 9 bases in the middle. Germline V gives CDR1 SEHNR, CDR2 FQNEAQ (reference sequence). CDR3 region: CASSGERSYEQYF. CDR3 DNA: TGTGCCAGCAGTGGAGAGCGCTCCTACGAGCAGTACTTC.

The CDR3 loop reads CASSYRTGLPYEQYF. The CDR3 DNA follows: TGTGCCAGCAGTTACCGGACAGGGTTGCCCTACGAGCAGTACTTC. The genes are TRBV27 and TRBJ2-7; 8 bases map to TRBD1. CDR3 size: 15 residues. Trimming cost V 4 bases and J 2 bases; bases outside gene matches: 7. Germline V lookup: CDR1 MNHEY, CDR2 SMNVEV (reference sequence).